A single sample is the source of the 21 T cell receptor beta chains below, sequenced in a study of OX40 agonist ivuxolimab in advanced cancers. Repertoires were generated with immunoSEQ multiplex PCR, while TCRdb's copy carries only in-frame clones and drops some. Of around 64,000 clones listed, roughly 85% are singletons. The sample here was CD4+ or CD8+ T cells sorted from blood, taken in a trial of the OX40 agonist ivuxolimab. The origin of the receptors is an adult with an advanced solid tumor such as melanoma, head and neck, liver or kidney cancer.

The chain has TRBV4-3 and TRBJ2-1; D unclear. Germline CDR1 reads LGHNA; CDR2 reads YSLEER. V was trimmed by 0 bases and J by 0 bases, leaving 9 bases between them. The CDR3 is 16 amino acids. The CDR3 reads CASSQDFTDSYNEQFF. The CDR3 region has the DNA TGCGCCAGCAGCCAAGATTTTACAGACTCCTACAATGAGCAGTTCTTC.

V gene TRBV5-8 combines with J gene TRBJ1-1; no firm D call. The V end was cut by 4 bases, the J end by 1 base, with 14 bases between. The CDR3 extends over 15 amino acids. Germline V gene sequence: CDR1 SGHTS, CDR2 YDEGEE. DNA of the CDR3: TGTGCCAGCAGCCCGTATCGCGGGAGGAACACTGAAGCTTTCTTT. It is translated as CASSPYRGRNTEAFF.

This chain uses TRBV9 with TRBJ1-1, with D possibly matching TRBD1 (5 bases). CDR3 length: 15 residues. Germline CDR1 SGDLS, CDR2 YYNGEE. V lost 2 bases and J lost 4, with 15 bases in between. In DNA form, the CDR3 reads TGTGCCAGCAGCGTCATTGGGACGGCCGGCACTGAAGCTTTCTTT. This gives the protein CASSVIGTAGTEAFF.

The chain uses TRBV6-1 and TRBJ1-3; D possibly corresponds to TRBD1 (5 bases). CDR1 is MNHNS, CDR2 SASEGT, per germline. The CDR3 runs 15 residues. CDR3 nucleotides: TGTGATTCCGCTTTGCCGACAGAGGCCGGAAACACCATATATTTT. It codes for CDSALPTEAGNTIYF.

The chain links TRBV10-1 to TRBJ1-1; 7 nucleotides match TRBD1. The V and J ends lost 8 bases and 6 bases, in that order; junction bases with no gene match: 6. The CDR3 covers 12 residues. Germline V gene sequence: CDR1 WNHNN, CDR2 SYGVQD (reference sequence). This CDR3 is CASDREEPEAFF. The CDR3 DNA follows: TGCGCCAGCGACAGGGAGGAACCTGAAGCTTTCTTT.

This chain joins TRBV9 and TRBJ2-1, with 8 positions matching TRBD1. Trimming took 3 bases from V and 3 from J; bases not matched to a gene: 11. This CDR3 is 17 amino acids long. In germline, CDR1 is SGDLS, CDR2 YYNGEE. In DNA form, the CDR3 reads TGTGCCAGCAGCGGGGCCCAGGGGGCGATAGGCTACAATGAGCAGTTCTTC. It codes for CASSGAQGAIGYNEQFF.

J is TRBJ1-5 and V is TRBV2; 10 nucleotides match TRBD1. Trimming took 5 bases from V and 7 from J; bases not matched to a gene: 2. Germline CDR1 is SNHLY and CDR2 is FYNNEI. This CDR3 comprises 13 residues. CDR3 DNA: TGTGCCAGCAGTTCGACAGGGGGCCAGCCCCAGCATTTT. Translated: CASSSTGGQPQHF.

The V and J genes are TRBV28 and TRBJ1-4, with TRBD1 identical over 7 bases. The CDR3 extends over 15 amino acids. V trimming: 5 bases; J trimming: 7 bases; junction bases outside the gene matches: 10. Germline lookup yields CDR1 MDHEN and CDR2 SYDVKM. CDR3 sequence (DNA): TGTGCCAGCAGTGCCCCAACAGGGGTGTCTGAAAAACTGTTTTTT. Translated, it gives CASSAPTGVSEKLFF.

V is TRBV7-2 and J is TRBJ2-1; D not certain. The CDR3 spans 15 residues. The germline gives CDR1 SGHTA, CDR2 FQGNSA. V lost 5 bases and J lost 15, with 26 bases in between. The chain's CDR3 is CASSPAMSSLIVVFF. CDR3 bases: TGTGCCAGCAGCCCCGCTATGAGTAGCCTCATAGTGGTGTTCTTC.

The V call is TRBV7-3, the J call TRBJ1-1; unclear D gene. There are 13 residues in the CDR3. V was cut by 0 bases and J by 10 bases, with 12 bases left in between. Germline V CDR1 and CDR2: SGHTA, FQGTGA. This CDR3 is CASSLTDRDVAFF. The CDR3 bases are TGTGCCAGCAGCTTAACGGACCGGGATGTAGCTTTCTTT.

The V call is TRBV5-1, the J call TRBJ2-3, with 13 positions matching TRBD2. The germline CDR1 and CDR2 sequences are SGHRS and YFSETQ. With V trimmed by 0 bases and J by 6 bases, 7 bases remained unmatched. The CDR3 totals 17 residues. CDR3: CASSLDRTSGRADTQYF. The CDR3 DNA is TGCGCCAGCAGCTTGGACCGGACTAGCGGGAGAGCCGATACGCAGTATTTT.

This clone was recorded once. This chain joins TRBV10-3 and TRBJ2-3, with 13 bases that match TRBD2. Losses at the gene ends were 6 bases for V and 4 bases for J; bases not matched to a gene: 7. The CDR3 consists of 16 residues. The V gene's germline CDR1 is ENHRY and CDR2 SYGVKD. This chain's CDR3 is CAIRPTSGGRPDTQYF. CDR3 DNA sequence: TGTGCCATCAGGCCGACTAGCGGGGGGCGACCAGATACGCAGTATTTT.

The rearrangement joins TRBV5-4 to TRBJ1-1; D gene ambiguous. Per the germline V gene, CDR1 is SGHNT and CDR2 is YYREEE (reference sequence). The V end lost 0 bases, the J end lost 3 bases, and 9 bases lay between the germline ends. The CDR3 contains 14 residues. The CDR3 DNA reads TGTGCCAGCAGCTTGGCGGGCACTCACACTGAAGCTTTCTTT. This codes for CASSLAGTHTEAFF.

The V gene is TRBV4-3, the J gene TRBJ1-5; D is undetermined. The CDR3 spans 13 residues. The germline V and J ends were trimmed by 0 bases and 6 bases, with 6 bases remaining between them. Germline lookup yields CDR1 LGHNA and CDR2 YSLEER. The CDR3 is CASSQEARQPQHF. The CDR3 nucleotides are TGCGCCAGCAGCCAAGAGGCGCGTCAGCCCCAGCATTTT.

The V call is TRBV5-4, the J call TRBJ1-2; the D gene is possibly TRBD1 (6 bases). CDR3 size: 14 residues. V shed 4 bases and J shed 2 bases, with 12 bases lying between them. Germline V gene lookup returns CDR1 SGHNT and CDR2 YYREEE (reference sequence). CDR3 sequence (DNA): TGTGCCAGCAGCCAGGACAGCAAAAACTATGGCTACACCTTC. As protein: CASSQDSKNYGYTF.

V and J are TRBV7-2 and TRBJ1-5; 7 bases map to TRBD1. V shed 2 bases and J 6 bases; nucleotides not matched to a gene: 7. Germline lookup yields CDR1 SGHTA and CDR2 FQGNSA. This CDR3 contains 15 residues. In nucleotides, the CDR3 is TGTGCCAGCAGCTTAAAGGAAGGGGGCGTTCAGCCCCAGCATTTT. Its protein product is CASSLKEGGVQPQHF.

V usage is TRBV12-5 and J usage is TRBJ2-5, with 7 bases aligning to TRBD2. V was clipped by 2 bases and J by 11 bases; unmatched bases: 8. The CDR3 is 13 amino acids. Per the germline V gene, CDR1 is LGHNT and CDR2 is FRNRAP. This chain's CDR3 is CASGLQGAREQYF. In DNA form, the CDR3 reads TGTGCTAGTGGTTTGCAGGGAGCGCGGGAGCAGTACTTC.

The table lists this clone with a count of one. The chain combines TRBV19 with TRBJ2-7; the D gene could be TRBD1 or TRBD2 (5 bases each). The CDR3 covers 16 residues. Germline-derived CDR1 and CDR2 are LNHDA and SQIVND (reference sequence). The V end was cut by 2 bases, the J end by 0 bases, with 14 bases between. The CDR3 DNA sequence: TGTGCCAGTAGTATACCAGGGAGTCAAAGCTCCTACGAGCAGTACTTC. Protein: CASSIPGSQSSYEQYF.

The chain uses TRBV10-3 and TRBJ2-3; no firm D call. The V gene lost 4 bases and the J gene lost 4 bases, with 6 bases spanning the gap. CDR1 and CDR2 from the germline V gene are ENHRY and SYGVKD. CDR3 size: 12 residues. CDR3 amino acids: CAISASADTQYF. In nucleotides, the CDR3 is TGTGCCATCAGTGCGAGTGCAGATACGCAGTATTTT.

The gene calls are TRBV7-3 and TRBJ1-2, with 11 bases matching TRBD1. The V and J ends lost 3 bases and 8 bases, in that order; junction bases with no gene match: 2. Germline CDR1 SGHTA, CDR2 FQGTGA. The CDR3 length is 13 residues. CDR3 coding DNA: TGTGCCAGCAGCTTGGGACAGGGGGAAGGCTACACCTTC. This sequence encodes CASSLGQGEGYTF.

The V call is TRBV4-3, the J call TRBJ1-1, with D tentatively TRBD1 (5 bases). The V end lost 3 bases, the J end lost 0 bases, and 14 bases lay between the germline ends. CDR3 length: 16 residues. CDR1 is LGHNA, CDR2 YSLEER, per germline. The CDR3 region is CASSQEAGRVNTEAFF. For the CDR3, the DNA is TGCGCCAGCAGCCAGGAAGCGGGACGGGTGAACACTGAAGCTTTCTTT.